This T cell receptor (beta chain) was captured in a study of blood T cell repertoires in COVID-19. Study-wide background: The United States, Italy and Spain supplied acute and convalescent COVID-19 samples. T cells, B-cell-depleted T cells, or PBMCs provided the cDNA or gDNA that served as material.

Original analysis: Nucleated cell counts were estimated from reference gene primer amplification. This table comes from immunoSEQ multiplex PCR, and its TCRdb copy is limited to in-frame clones, with some not included. V and J calls and clone size follow that table, whereas D and trimming were derived from the DNA. The sample holds more than 200,000 clones, about 91% seen once. This clone was detected once. This CDR3 contains 12 residues. J gave up 9 bases and V 3 bases, and 0 bases lay outside the gene matches. The germline CDR1 and CDR2 sequences are SGHDN and FVKESK. The chain carries TRBV14 and TRBJ2-3; 10 bases fit TRBD2. Sequencing was done on a sample of peripheral blood. This clonotype was sampled from a young woman with COVID-19, enrolled during active disease. The CDR3 DNA reads TGTGCCAGCAGCCATAGCGGGGGGACGCAGTATTTT. Its translation: CASSHSGGTQYF. Filled out from reference TRBV14 and TRBJ2-3, the complete variable domain reads EAGVTQFPSHSVIEKGQTVTLRCDPISGHDNLYWYRRVMGKEIKFLLHFVKESKQDESGMPNNRFLAERTGGTYSTLKVQPAELEDSGVYFCASSHSGGTQYFGPGTRLTVL.